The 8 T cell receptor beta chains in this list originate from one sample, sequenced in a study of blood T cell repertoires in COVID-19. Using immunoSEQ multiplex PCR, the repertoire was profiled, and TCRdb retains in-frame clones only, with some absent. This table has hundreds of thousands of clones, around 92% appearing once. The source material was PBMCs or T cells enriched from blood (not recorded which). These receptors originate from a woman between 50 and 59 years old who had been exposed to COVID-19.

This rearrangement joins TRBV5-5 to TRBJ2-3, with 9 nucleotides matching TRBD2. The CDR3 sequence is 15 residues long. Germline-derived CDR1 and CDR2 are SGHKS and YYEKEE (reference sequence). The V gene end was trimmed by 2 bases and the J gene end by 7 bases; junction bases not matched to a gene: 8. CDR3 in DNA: TGTGCCAGCAGCTTAGAGCGGGGGGCCGTGAATACGCAGTATTTT. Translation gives CASSLERGAVNTQYF.

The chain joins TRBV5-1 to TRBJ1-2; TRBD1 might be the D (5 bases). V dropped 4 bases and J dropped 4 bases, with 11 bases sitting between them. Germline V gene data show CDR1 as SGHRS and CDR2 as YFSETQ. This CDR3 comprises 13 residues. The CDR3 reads CASSPGGSYGYTF. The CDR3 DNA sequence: TGCGCCAGCAGCCCCGGGGGGAGCTATGGCTACACCTTC.

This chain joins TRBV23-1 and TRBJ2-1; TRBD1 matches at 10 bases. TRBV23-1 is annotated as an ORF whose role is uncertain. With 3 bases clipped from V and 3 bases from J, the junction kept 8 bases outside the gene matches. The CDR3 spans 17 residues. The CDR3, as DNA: TGCGCCAGCAGTCAGTTGCCGGGACAGGGGTTCTACAATGAGCAGTTCTTC. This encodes CASSQLPGQGFYNEQFF.

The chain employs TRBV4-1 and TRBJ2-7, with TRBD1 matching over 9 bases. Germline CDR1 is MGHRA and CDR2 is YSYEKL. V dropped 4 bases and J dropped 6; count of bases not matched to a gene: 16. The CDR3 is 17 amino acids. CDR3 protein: CASSPFSDGTGPGEQYF. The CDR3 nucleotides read TGCGCCAGCAGCCCGTTTTCTGACGGGACAGGGCCGGGCGAGCAGTACTTC.

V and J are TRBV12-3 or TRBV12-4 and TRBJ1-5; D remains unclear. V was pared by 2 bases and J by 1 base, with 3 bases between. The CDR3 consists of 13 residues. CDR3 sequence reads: CASSLSSNQPQHF. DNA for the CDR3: TGTGCCAGCAGTTTATCGAGCAATCAGCCCCAGCATTTT.

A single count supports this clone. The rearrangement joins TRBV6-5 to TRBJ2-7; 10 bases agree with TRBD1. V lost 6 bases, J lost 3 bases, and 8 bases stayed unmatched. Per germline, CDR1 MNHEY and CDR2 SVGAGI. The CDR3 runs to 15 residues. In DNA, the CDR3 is TGTGCCAGCAGGAATCCGGGACAGGGGAGCTACGAGCAGTACTTC. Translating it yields CASRNPGQGSYEQYF.

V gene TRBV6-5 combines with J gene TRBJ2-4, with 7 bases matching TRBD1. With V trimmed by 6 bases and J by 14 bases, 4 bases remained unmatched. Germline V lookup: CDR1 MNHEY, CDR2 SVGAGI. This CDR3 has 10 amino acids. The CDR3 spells CASSHDREYF. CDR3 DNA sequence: TGTGCCAGCAGCCACGACAGGGAGTACTTC.

CDR3 sequence (DNA): TGTGCCAGCACCGGGACAGGGTTAACCTATAATTCACCCCTCCACTTT. Encoded protein: CASTGTGLTYNSPLHF. This chain connects TRBV2 to TRBJ1-6; 9 nucleotides match TRBD1. V was clipped by 7 bases and J by 2 bases; unmatched bases: 6. Germline loops: CDR1 SNHLY, CDR2 FYNNEI. The CDR3 spans 16 residues.